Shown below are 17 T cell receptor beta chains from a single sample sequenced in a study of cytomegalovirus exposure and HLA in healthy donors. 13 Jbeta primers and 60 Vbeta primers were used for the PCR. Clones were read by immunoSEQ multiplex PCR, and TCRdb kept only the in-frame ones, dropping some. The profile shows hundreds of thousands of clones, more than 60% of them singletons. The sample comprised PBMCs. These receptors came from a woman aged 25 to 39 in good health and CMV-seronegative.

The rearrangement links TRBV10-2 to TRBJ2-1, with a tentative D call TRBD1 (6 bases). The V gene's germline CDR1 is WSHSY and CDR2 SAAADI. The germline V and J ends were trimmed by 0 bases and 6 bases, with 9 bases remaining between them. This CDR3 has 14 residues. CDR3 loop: CASSESRGFNEQFF. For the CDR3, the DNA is TGCGCCAGCAGTGAGTCAAGGGGGTTCAATGAGCAGTTCTTC.

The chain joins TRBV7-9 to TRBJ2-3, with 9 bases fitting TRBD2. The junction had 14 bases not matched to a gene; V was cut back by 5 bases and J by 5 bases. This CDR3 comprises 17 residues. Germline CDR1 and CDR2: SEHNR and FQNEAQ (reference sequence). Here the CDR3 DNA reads TGTGCCAGCAGCCGGGGACGGTGGGCGGGGGGGCAAGATACGCAGTATTTT. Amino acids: CASSRGRWAGGQDTQYF. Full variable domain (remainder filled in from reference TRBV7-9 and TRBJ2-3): DTGVSQNPRHKITKRGQNVTFRCDPISEHNRLYWYRQTLGQGPEFLTYFQNEAQLEKSRLLSDRFSAERPKGSFSTLEIQRTEQGDSAMYLCASSRGRWAGGQDTQYFGPGTRLTVL.

The CDR3 coding sequence is TGCAGCGTTGAAGAAAAGGGGGTCTACGAGCAGTACTTC. Translation: CSVEEKGVYEQYF. This sequence joins TRBV29-1 and TRBJ2-7; the D gene is possibly TRBD1 (6 bases). The CDR3 covers 13 residues. Germline CDR1 reads SQVTM; CDR2 reads ANQGSEA. Trimming removed 0 bases from V and 3 bases from J, with 9 bases in between.

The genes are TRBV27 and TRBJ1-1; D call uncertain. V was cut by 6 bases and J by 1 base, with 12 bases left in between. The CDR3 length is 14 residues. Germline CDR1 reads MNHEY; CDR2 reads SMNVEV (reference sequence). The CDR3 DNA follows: TGTGCCAGCAGCCTAAGCGGCAAGAACACTGAAGCTTTCTTT. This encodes CASSLSGKNTEAFF.

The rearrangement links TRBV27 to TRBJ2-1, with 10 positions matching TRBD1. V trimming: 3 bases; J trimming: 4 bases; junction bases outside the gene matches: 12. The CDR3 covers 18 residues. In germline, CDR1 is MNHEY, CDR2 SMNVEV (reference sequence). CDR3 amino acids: CASSFVGTGALWYNEQFF. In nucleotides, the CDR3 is TGTGCCAGCAGTTTCGTCGGGACAGGGGCTTTGTGGTACAATGAGCAGTTCTTC.

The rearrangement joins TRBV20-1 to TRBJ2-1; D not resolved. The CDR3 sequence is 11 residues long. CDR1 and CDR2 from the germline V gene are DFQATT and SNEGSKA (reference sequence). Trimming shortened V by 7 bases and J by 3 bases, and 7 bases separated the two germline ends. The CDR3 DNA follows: TGCAGTGTGGCGGACTACAATGAGCAGTTCTTC. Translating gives CSVADYNEQFF.

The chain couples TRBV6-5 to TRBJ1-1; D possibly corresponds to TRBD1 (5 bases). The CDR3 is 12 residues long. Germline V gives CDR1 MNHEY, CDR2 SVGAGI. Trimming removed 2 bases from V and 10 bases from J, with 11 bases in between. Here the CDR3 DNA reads TGTGCCAGCAGTTACAGGGGCCAGGGAGCTTTCTTT. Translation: CASSYRGQGAFF.

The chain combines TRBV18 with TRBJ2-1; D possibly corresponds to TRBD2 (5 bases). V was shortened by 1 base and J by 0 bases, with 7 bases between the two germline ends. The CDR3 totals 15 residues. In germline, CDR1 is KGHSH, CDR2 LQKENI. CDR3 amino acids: CASSPLASSYNEQFF. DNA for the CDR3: TGTGCCAGCTCACCACTAGCGAGCTCCTACAATGAGCAGTTCTTC. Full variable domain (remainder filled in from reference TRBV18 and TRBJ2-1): NAGVMQNPRHLVRRRGQEARLRCSPMKGHSHVYWYRQLPEEGLKFMVYLQKENIIDESGMPKERFSAEFPKEGPSILRIQQVVRGDSAAYFCASSPLASSYNEQFFGPGTRLTVL.

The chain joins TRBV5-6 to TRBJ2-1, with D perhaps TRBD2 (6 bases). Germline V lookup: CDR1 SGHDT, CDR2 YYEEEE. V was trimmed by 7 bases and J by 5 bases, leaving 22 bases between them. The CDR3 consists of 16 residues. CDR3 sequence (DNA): TGTGCCAGCGGGACTCGGGCGGGACTGATACACAATGAGCAGTTCTTC. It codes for CASGTRAGLIHNEQFF.

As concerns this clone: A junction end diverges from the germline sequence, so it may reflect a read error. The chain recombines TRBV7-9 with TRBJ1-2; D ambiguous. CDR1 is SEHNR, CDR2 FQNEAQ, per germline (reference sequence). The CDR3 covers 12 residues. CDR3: CSSSPLSYGYTF. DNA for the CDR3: TGTTCCAGCAGCCCTCTGAGCTATGGCTACACCTTC.

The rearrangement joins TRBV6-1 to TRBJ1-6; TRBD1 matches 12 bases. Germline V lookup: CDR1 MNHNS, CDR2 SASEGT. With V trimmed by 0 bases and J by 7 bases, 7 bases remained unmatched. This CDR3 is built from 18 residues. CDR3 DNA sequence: TGTGCCAGCAGTGAAGCCCCCGGGACAGGGGGCAGGAATTCACCCCTCCACTTT. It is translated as CASSEAPGTGGRNSPLHF.

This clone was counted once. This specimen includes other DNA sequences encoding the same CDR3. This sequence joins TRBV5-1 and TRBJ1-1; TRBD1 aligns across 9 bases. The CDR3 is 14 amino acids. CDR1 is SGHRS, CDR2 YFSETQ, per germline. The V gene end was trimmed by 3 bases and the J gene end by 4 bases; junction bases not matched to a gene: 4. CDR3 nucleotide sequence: TGCGCCAGCAGCTCACAGGGGGCAGGCACTGAAGCTTTCTTT. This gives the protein CASSSQGAGTEAFF.

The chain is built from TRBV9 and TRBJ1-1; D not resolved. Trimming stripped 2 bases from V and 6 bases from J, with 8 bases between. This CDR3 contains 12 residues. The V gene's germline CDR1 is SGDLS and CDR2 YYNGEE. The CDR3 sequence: CASSVAGSEAFF. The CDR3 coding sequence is TGTGCCAGCAGCGTCGCCGGGTCTGAAGCTTTCTTT.

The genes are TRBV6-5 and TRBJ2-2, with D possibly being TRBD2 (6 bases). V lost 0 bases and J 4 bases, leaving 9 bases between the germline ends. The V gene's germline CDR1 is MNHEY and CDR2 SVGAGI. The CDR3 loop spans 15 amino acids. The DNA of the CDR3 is TGTGCCAGCAGTTACTCGCAGGAGGGCACCGGGGAGCTGTTTTTT. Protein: CASSYSQEGTGELFF.

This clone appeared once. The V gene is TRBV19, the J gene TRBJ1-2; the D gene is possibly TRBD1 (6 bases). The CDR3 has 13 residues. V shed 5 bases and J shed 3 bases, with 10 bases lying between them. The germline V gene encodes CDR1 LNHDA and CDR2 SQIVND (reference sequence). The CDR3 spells CASSPRTDYGYTF. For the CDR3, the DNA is TGTGCCAGTAGTCCTCGGACAGACTATGGCTACACCTTC.

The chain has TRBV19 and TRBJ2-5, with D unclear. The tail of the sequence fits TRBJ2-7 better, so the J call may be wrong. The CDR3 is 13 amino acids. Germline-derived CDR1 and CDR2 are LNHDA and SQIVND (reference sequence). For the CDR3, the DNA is TGTGCCAGTAGTGGGCCCTACTCCTACGAGCAGTACTTC. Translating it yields CASSGPYSYEQYF.

The CDR3 reads CASSSDRGNTEAFF. As DNA, the CDR3 is TGTGCCAGCAGCTCAGACAGGGGTAACACTGAAGCTTTCTTT. The chain carries TRBV7-3 and TRBJ1-1, with 8 bases identical to TRBD1. V gave up 4 bases and J gave up 2 bases; unmatched junction bases: 3. This CDR3 is 14 amino acids long. Germline loops: CDR1 SGHTA, CDR2 FQGTGA.